These 14 T cell receptor beta chains share one sample of origin, sequenced in a study of shared T cell receptors in the human thymus. Using immunoSEQ multiplex PCR, the repertoire was profiled, and TCRdb retains in-frame clones only, with some absent. The table records just under 550,000 clones, around 78% of them present only once. In addition, the sample was reused for a study of human thymus T cells.

The specimen was thymocytes. Receptors originate from a boy under two years old with a congenital heart defect.

The chain employs TRBV4-2 and TRBJ2-3, with D possibly TRBD2 on 6 matching bases. The CDR3 is 17 residues long. V lost 0 bases to trimming and J lost 2 bases, with 15 bases between them. Germline V gene sequence: CDR1 LGHNA, CDR2 YNFKEQ. CDR3 in amino acids: CASSQDRSSGLTDTQYF. The CDR3 DNA reads as TGTGCCAGCAGCCAAGATCGAAGTAGCGGCCTCACAGATACGCAGTATTTT.

The CDR3, as DNA: TGTGCCAGCAGTTGCCGTCCGACAGGGGAAGCCTACGAGCAGTACTTC. Protein: CASSCRPTGEAYEQYF. This chain connects TRBV6-5 to TRBJ2-7; 8 bases line up with TRBD1. J gave up 2 bases and V 4 bases, and 10 bases lay outside the gene matches. This CDR3 comprises 16 residues. Germline CDR1 MNHEY, CDR2 SVGAGI.

The CDR3 protein is CSVERNSSGGLNTEAFF. For the CDR3, the DNA is TGCAGCGTTGAAAGGAACTCTTCAGGGGGATTGAACACTGAAGCTTTCTTT. The J gene is TRBJ1-1, the V gene TRBV29-1; 7 bases map to TRBD1. This CDR3 spans 17 amino acids. The junction had 12 bases not matched to a gene; V was cut back by 2 bases and J by 0 bases. Germline loops: CDR1 SQVTM, CDR2 ANQGSEA.

The count of this clone is one. The chain recombines TRBV5-6 with TRBJ2-6; D may be TRBD1 (5 bases). Trimming took 0 bases from V and 2 from J, leaving 15 bases between them. The CDR3 has 18 amino acids. Germline V lookup: CDR1 SGHDT, CDR2 YYEEEE. The CDR3 protein is CASSLGPQAIAGANVLTF. The CDR3 bases are TGTGCCAGCAGCTTGGGGCCACAGGCAATTGCTGGGGCCAACGTCCTGACTTTC. Complete variable domain (other parts from reference TRBV5-6 and TRBJ2-6): DAGVTQSPTHLIKTRGQQVTLRCSPKSGHDTVSWYQQALGQGPQFIFQYYEEEERQRGNFPDRFSGHQFPNYSSELNVNALLLGDSALYLCASSLGPQAIAGANVLTFGAGSRLTVL.

The J gene is TRBJ2-1, the V gene TRBV6-5; TRBD2 aligns across 11 bases. Germline V lookup: CDR1 MNHEY, CDR2 SVGAGI. The CDR3 covers 14 residues. J lost 10 bases, V lost 2 bases, and 4 bases had no gene match. The CDR3 DNA is TGTGCCAGCAGTTACGGGCTAGCGGGAGGAGAGCAGTTCTTC. This codes for CASSYGLAGGEQFF.

V is TRBV27 and J is TRBJ2-7; no clear D gene. Germline CDR1 is MNHEY and CDR2 is SMNVEV (reference sequence). The germline V and J ends were trimmed by 5 bases and 0 bases, with 8 bases remaining between them. CDR3 length equals 13 residues. The CDR3 spells CASSPKNSYEQYF. DNA of the CDR3: TGTGCCAGCAGTCCCAAAAACTCCTACGAGCAGTACTTC.

The CDR3 DNA reads as TGTGCCAGTAGTATAGCCCCTTTGGGGCGGGAGGGCCGGGTCGGGGAGCTGTTTTTT. Residues: CASSIAPLGREGRVGELFF. The rearrangement joins TRBV19 to TRBJ2-2, with 9 positions matching TRBD2. This CDR3 spans 19 amino acids. V shed 1 base, J shed 7 bases, and the junction held 16 bases outside the gene matches. Germline loops: CDR1 LNHDA, CDR2 SQIVND (reference sequence).

The chain has TRBV11-2 and TRBJ1-1; no clear D. The CDR3 loop spans 14 amino acids. Germline V gene lookup returns CDR1 SGHAT and CDR2 FQNNGV. The V end lost 1 base, the J end lost 0 bases, and 6 bases lay between the germline ends. The DNA for the CDR3 is TGTGCCAGCAGCTTAGCCGGTTTGAACACTGAAGCTTTCTTT. It codes for CASSLAGLNTEAFF.

The chain carries TRBV21-1 and TRBJ2-7; the table gives TRBD2 as D, unverified against the DNA. TRBV21-1 is a pseudogene segment. The CDR3 runs 16 residues. CDR3 sequence (DNA): TGTGCCAGCAGCTCGGGCTCTAGCGGGAGTACCTACGAGCAGTACTTC. Protein sequence: CASSSGSSGSTYEQYF.

This sequence joins TRBV6-5 and TRBJ2-1; 7 nucleotides line up with TRBD1. The V gene end was trimmed by 6 bases and the J gene end by 10 bases; junction bases not matched to a gene: 9. The CDR3 sequence is 13 residues long. Germline values: CDR1 MNHEY, CDR2 SVGAGI. In nucleotides, the CDR3 is TGTGCCAGCAGCCAAACAGGGGAAGGAGAGCAGTTCTTC. Protein: CASSQTGEGEQFF.

The chain has TRBV15 and TRBJ2-7, with a weak D call TRBD2 (6 bases). CDR1 LNHNV and CDR2 YYDKDF come from the germline V gene (reference sequence). The CDR3 consists of 16 residues. The ends were cut back, 4 bases at V and 6 bases at J, with 22 bases in the middle. CDR3 DNA: TGTGCCACCAGCAAACATGAGGGGACTCAAGAGGGCGAGCAGTACTTC. Translation: CATSKHEGTQEGEQYF.

The gene calls are TRBV4-1 and TRBJ2-7; TRBD2 is a possible D gene (6 bases). The CDR3 runs to 15 residues. Germline V gene lookup returns CDR1 MGHRA and CDR2 YSYEKL. Trimming removed 0 bases at V and 4 bases at J, with 13 bases between. CDR3 coding DNA: TGCGCCAGCAGCCAAGACAGGCGCGCGGGGTACGAGCAGTACTTC. Translation gives CASSQDRRAGYEQYF.

This chain connects TRBV7-2 to TRBJ2-7, with TRBD2 matching over 14 bases. The CDR3 has 18 residues. V was pared by 6 bases and J by 1 base, with 11 bases of the junction left unmatched. Germline V lookup: CDR1 SGHTA, CDR2 FQGNSA. CDR3 sequence reads: CASSRGLAGATPSYEQYF. The CDR3 DNA sequence: TGTGCCAGCAGTAGGGGACTAGCGGGAGCGACTCCATCCTACGAGCAGTACTTC.

A single count supports this clone. This chain links TRBV6-6 with TRBJ2-3, with a possible D match to TRBD2 (5 bases). CDR1 is MNHNY and CDR2 is SVGAGI in the germline V gene (reference sequence). The V end was cut by 6 bases, the J end by 5 bases, with 12 bases between. The CDR3 length is 13 residues. In DNA, the CDR3 is TGTGCCAGCAGCCGCGACGAGGGAGATACGCAGTATTTT. It translates to CASSRDEGDTQYF.